What follows is one TCR beta chain and its context. The antigen it recognizes is unknown. A junction boundary mismatches the germline segment, possibly from a read error. This entry is derived from a study of response to subunit inactivated influenza vaccine listed by TCRdb under 2018. The study in broad terms: To follow how T cells responded to a trivalent subunit inactivated influenza vaccine, the researchers relied on deep quantitative profiling of the T cell receptor repertoire. General study outcomes and caveats: The authors suggested that each seasonal influenza vaccination may recruit only a limited number of new T cells.

Libraries were made using RT-PCR. Instrument used: Illumina HiSeq 2500. TCRdb trimmed the raw reads at Q25, called clones with MiXCR and kept productive beta chains. Rows with a matching CDR3 protein are joined into one entry that keeps the most common DNA and genes. The sample profile shows around 530,000 distinct CDR3 sequences; about 12% of them were found once. The leading ten clones occupy 9.5% to 13% of the sample. CDR3 length: 14 amino acids, cysteine to phenylalanine. The retained sequence is limited to the CDR3, 42 bases, with the frame set at the first base. As encoded in the germline V gene, CDR1 is SGHDT while CDR2 is YYEEEE.

The TCR originated in a man aged 45-60 years who received an inactivated influenza vaccine. Donor details come from another sample of the same person, matched by shared clones. The chain links TRBV5-6 with TRBJ2-7; there is no confident call for the D gene. The sample in question was PBMCs from blood, obtained on the day of vaccination. The CDR3 region has the sequence CAISLATTLYEQYF. The nucleotide sequence reads TGTGCCATCAGCCTTGCCACTACCCTCTACGAGCAGTACTTC. Here the CDR3 is joined to the reference TRBV5-6 and TRBJ2-7 genes, and the full variable domain is: DAGVTQSPTHLIKTRGQQVTLRCSPKSGHDTVSWYQQALGQGPQFIFQYYEEEERQRGNFPDRFSGHQFPNYSSELNVNALLLGDSALYLCAISLATTLYEQYFGPGTRLTVT.